One sample yielded the 13 T cell receptor beta chains listed below, sequenced in a study of TIL therapy for anti-PD-1-resistant metastatic lung cancer. The immunoSEQ assay was v3. Using immunoSEQ multiplex PCR, the repertoire was profiled, and TCRdb retains in-frame clones only, with some absent. The repertoire holds 95,000 or so clones, 50% to 70% seen once, with approximately 11% in the top ten. Time point here: pre-treatment sample, taken before nivolumab and TIL therapy. Most excised metastases sampled were pleural nodules or supraclavicular lymph nodes. Here the sequenced sample was tumor tissue, taken at baseline. The receptors derive from a person between 25 and 80 years old with non-small cell lung cancer.

This sequence joins TRBV7-2 and TRBJ1-4; a weak D match, TRBD1 (6 bases). V shed 3 bases and J shed 0 bases, with 11 bases lying between them. This CDR3 comprises 16 residues. The germline gives CDR1 SGHTA, CDR2 FQGNSA. The CDR3 loop is CASSFRGGATNEKLFF. For the CDR3, the DNA is TGTGCCAGCAGCTTTAGAGGGGGGGCAACTAATGAAAAACTGTTTTTT.

The chain uses TRBV5-6 and TRBJ2-7; D remains unclear. Germline CDR1 SGHDT, CDR2 YYEEEE. V lost 3 bases, J lost 0 bases, and 1 base lay in between. This CDR3 region has 11 residues. Here the CDR3 reads CASSSSYEQYF. The CDR3 nucleotides are TGTGCCAGCAGCTCCTCCTACGAGCAGTACTTC.

This clone has more than one count but fewer than ten. This chain uses TRBV4-2 with TRBJ2-7; TRBD2 might be the D (5 bases). V dropped 0 bases and J dropped 7 bases, with 10 bases sitting between them. Germline CDR1 reads LGHNA; CDR2 reads YNFKEQ. The CDR3 sequence is 13 residues long. CDR3 sequence reads: CASSQENPGEQYF. In nucleotides, the CDR3 is TGTGCCAGCAGCCAAGAGAACCCGGGGGAGCAGTACTTC.

This clone was observed once. This chain uses TRBV7-9 with TRBJ2-3, with 11 bases identical to TRBD2. The CDR3 spans 18 residues. Germline CDR1 is SEHNR and CDR2 is FQNEAQ (reference sequence). The ends lost 3 bases at V and 2 bases at J; junction bases unmatched: 10. The CDR3 coding sequence is TGTGCCAGCAGCTTTCTTCGGACTAGCGGGCCAATCACAGATACGCAGTATTTT. This encodes CASSFLRTSGPITDTQYF.

The gene calls are TRBV18 and TRBJ2-3, with TRBD1 as a possible D gene (6 bases). Deletions cut 4 bases from V and 0 bases from J, with 14 bases between. CDR1 is KGHSH and CDR2 is LQKENI in the germline V gene. This CDR3 is 16 amino acids long. The CDR3 DNA sequence: TGTGCCAGCTCACACCCCGGACAGTCTAGCACAGATACGCAGTATTTT. It codes for CASSHPGQSSTDTQYF. The full variable domain, with the rest looked up from reference TRBV18 and TRBJ2-3, is NAGVMQNPRHLVRRRGQEARLRCSPMKGHSHVYWYRQLPEEGLKFMVYLQKENIIDESGMPKERFSAEFPKEGPSILRIQQVVRGDSAAYFCASSHPGQSSTDTQYFGPGTRLTVL.

The V call is TRBV6-6, the J call TRBJ2-2; 9 bases map to TRBD1. With V trimmed by 8 bases and J by 4 bases, 8 bases remained unmatched. Per the germline V gene, CDR1 is MNHNY and CDR2 is SVGAGI (reference sequence). The CDR3 length is 15 residues. CDR3 region: CASDLDRGSTGELFF. CDR3 DNA: TGTGCCAGCGACTTGGACAGGGGATCCACCGGGGAGCTGTTTTTT.

A few counts support this clone. The rearrangement uses TRBV7-8 and TRBJ1-1, with 8 bases fitting TRBD1. The V gene end was trimmed by 6 bases and the J gene end by 4 bases; junction bases not matched to a gene: 10. The CDR3 is 15 amino acids. Germline lookup yields CDR1 SGHVS and CDR2 FQNEAQ. The CDR3 here is CASSLGQGRFTEAFF. In DNA, the CDR3 is TGTGCCAGCAGTCTAGGACAGGGTAGATTCACTGAAGCTTTCTTT.

The V gene is TRBV15, the J gene TRBJ2-5; either TRBD1 or TRBD2 may supply D (5 bases each). The germline V gene has CDR1 LNHNV and CDR2 YYDKDF (reference sequence). The CDR3 has 15 residues. V lost 2 bases to trimming and J lost 3 bases, with 13 bases between them. For the CDR3, the DNA is TGTGCCACCAGCAGACCTCCCGGGGCAAAAGAGACCCAGTACTTC. It encodes CATSRPPGAKETQYF.

This sequence joins TRBV29-1 and TRBJ2-2, with unresolved D. Trimming left V 2 bases short and J 6 bases short, with 7 bases between. The CDR3 runs 12 residues. Germline V gene data show CDR1 as SQVTM and CDR2 as ANQGSEA. In nucleotides, the CDR3 is TGCAGCGTTGAAAGGCCCTCCGGGGAGCTGTTTTTT. As protein: CSVERPSGELFF.

This clone came up a few times. This chain joins TRBV28 and TRBJ2-7; D is unresolved. V gave up 6 bases and J gave up 4 bases, with 10 bases separating them. The CDR3 runs 12 residues. The germline CDR1 and CDR2 sequences are MDHEN and SYDVKM. CDR3 in amino acids: CASSLIRYEQYF. As DNA, the CDR3 is TGTGCCAGCAGCCTGATCAGGTACGAGCAGTACTTC.

This clone was detected only a few times. V usage is TRBV7-2 and J usage is TRBJ1-3; no definite D call. Trimming removed 2 bases from V and 6 bases from J, with 5 bases in between. CDR1 and CDR2 from the germline V gene are SGHTA and FQGNSA. The CDR3 totals 12 residues. The DNA for the CDR3 is TGTGCCAGCAGCTTATCCCCAAACACCATATATTTT. This translates into CASSLSPNTIYF.

In regard to this clone: Other DNA sequences in the sample encode the same CDR3. This rearrangement joins TRBV7-8 to TRBJ1-2, with D possibly matching TRBD1 (5 bases). The CDR3 totals 14 residues. The germline V and J ends were trimmed by 5 bases and 1 base, with 11 bases remaining between them. CDR1 and CDR2 from the germline V gene are SGHVS and FQNEAQ. CDR3 nucleotides: TGTGCCAGCAGCCCCTTGGGGGGTAACTATGGCTACACCTTC. This gives the protein CASSPLGGNYGYTF.

V is TRBV6-4 and J is TRBJ2-4; tentative D call: TRBD2 (6 bases). Germline values: CDR1 MRHNA, CDR2 SNTAGT. The CDR3 has 16 residues. The V gene lost 6 bases and the J gene lost 0 bases, with 15 bases spanning the gap. The CDR3 DNA reads as TGTGCCAGCAGCCAACTAGCACCTCTAGCCAAAAACATTCAGTACTTC. It translates to CASSQLAPLAKNIQYF.